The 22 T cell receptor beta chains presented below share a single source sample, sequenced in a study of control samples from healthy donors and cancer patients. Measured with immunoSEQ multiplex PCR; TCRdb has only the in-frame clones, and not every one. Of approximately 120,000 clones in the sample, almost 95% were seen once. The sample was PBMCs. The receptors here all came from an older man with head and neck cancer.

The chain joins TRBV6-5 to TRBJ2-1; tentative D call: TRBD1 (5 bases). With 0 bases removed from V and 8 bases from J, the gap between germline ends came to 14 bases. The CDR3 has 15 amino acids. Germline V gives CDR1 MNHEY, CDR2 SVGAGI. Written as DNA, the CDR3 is TGTGCCAGCAGTTACTCATCCCAGGGTCACTATGAGCAGTTCTTC. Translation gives CASSYSSQGHYEQFF.

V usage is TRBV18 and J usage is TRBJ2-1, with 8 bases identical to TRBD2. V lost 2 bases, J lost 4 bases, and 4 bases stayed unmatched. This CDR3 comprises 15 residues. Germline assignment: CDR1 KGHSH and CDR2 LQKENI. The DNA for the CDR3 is TGTGCCAGCTCACCAGGCGGGGGGATATACAATGAGCAGTTCTTC. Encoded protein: CASSPGGGIYNEQFF. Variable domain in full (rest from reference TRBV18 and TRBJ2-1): NAGVMQNPRHLVRRRGQEARLRCSPMKGHSHVYWYRQLPEEGLKFMVYLQKENIIDESGMPKERFSAEFPKEGPSILRIQQVVRGDSAAYFCASSPGGGIYNEQFFGPGTRLTVL.

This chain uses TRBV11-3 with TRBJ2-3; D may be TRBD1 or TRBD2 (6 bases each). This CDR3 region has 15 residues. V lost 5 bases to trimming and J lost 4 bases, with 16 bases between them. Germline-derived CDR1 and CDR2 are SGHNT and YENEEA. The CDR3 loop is CASSKWGASPDTQYF. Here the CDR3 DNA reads TGTGCCAGCAGCAAGTGGGGGGCGTCGCCAGATACGCAGTATTTT.

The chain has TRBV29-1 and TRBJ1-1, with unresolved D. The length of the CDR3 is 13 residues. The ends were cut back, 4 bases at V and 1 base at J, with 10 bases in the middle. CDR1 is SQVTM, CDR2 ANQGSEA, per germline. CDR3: CSVGVSGNTEAFF. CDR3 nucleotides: TGCAGCGTTGGGGTGTCAGGGAACACTGAAGCTTTCTTT.

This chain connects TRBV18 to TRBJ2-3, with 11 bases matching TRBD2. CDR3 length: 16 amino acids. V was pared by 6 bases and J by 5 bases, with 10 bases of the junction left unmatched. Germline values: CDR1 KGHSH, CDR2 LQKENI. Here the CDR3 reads CASSMLAGGPIDTQYF. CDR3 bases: TGTGCCAGCTCTATGTTAGCGGGGGGGCCAATAGATACGCAGTATTTT.

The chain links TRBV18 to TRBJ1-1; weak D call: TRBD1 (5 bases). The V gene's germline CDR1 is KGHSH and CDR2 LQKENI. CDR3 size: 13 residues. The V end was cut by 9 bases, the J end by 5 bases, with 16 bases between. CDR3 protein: CASLDQGRTEAFF. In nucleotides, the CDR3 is TGTGCCAGTCTCGACCAGGGACGGACTGAAGCTTTCTTT.

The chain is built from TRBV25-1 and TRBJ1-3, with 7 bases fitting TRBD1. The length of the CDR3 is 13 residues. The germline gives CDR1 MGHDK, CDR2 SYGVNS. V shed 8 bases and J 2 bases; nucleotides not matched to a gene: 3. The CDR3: CASADRAGNTIYF. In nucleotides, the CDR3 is TGTGCCAGCGCCGACAGGGCTGGAAACACCATATATTTT.

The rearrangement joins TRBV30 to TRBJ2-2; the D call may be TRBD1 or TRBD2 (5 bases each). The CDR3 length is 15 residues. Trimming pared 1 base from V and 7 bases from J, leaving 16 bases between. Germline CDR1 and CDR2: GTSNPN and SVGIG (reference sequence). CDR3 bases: TGTGCCTGGAGTGGGGACCGGGTGAATGGCGGGGAGCTGTTTTTT. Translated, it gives CAWSGDRVNGGELFF.

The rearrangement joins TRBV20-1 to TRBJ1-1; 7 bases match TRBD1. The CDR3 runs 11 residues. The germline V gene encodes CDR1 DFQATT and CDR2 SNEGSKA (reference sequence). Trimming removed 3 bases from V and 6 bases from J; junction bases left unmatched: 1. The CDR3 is CSASRGSEAFF. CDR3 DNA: TGCAGTGCTAGCAGGGGGTCTGAAGCTTTCTTT.

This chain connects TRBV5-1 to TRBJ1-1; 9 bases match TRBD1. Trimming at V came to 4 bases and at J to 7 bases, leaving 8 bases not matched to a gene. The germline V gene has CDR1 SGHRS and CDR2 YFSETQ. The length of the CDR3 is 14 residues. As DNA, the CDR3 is TGCGCCAGCAGCCCGGGGACAGGGCATAATGAAGCTTTCTTT. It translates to CASSPGTGHNEAFF.

CDR3 coding DNA: TGTGCCAGCAGTTACTCGAGTTACGGGAACACTGAAGCTTTCTTT. Its translation is CASSYSSYGNTEAFF. This sequence joins TRBV6-5 and TRBJ1-1; D remains unclear. Trimming shortened V by 0 bases and J by 1 base, and 9 bases separated the two germline ends. This CDR3 comprises 15 residues. Germline assignment: CDR1 MNHEY and CDR2 SVGAGI.

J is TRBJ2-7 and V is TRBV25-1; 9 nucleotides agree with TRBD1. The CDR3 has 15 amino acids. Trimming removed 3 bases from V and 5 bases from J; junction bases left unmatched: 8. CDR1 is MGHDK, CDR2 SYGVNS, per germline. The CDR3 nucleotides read TGTGCCAGCAGTGAGGGAGGGACAGGGACCCACGAGCAGTACTTC. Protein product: CASSEGGTGTHEQYF.

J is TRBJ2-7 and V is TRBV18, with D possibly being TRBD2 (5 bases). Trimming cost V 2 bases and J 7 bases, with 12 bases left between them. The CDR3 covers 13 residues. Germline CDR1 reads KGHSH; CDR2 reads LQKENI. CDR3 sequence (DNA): TGTGCCAGCTCACCAACCTGGGAGTCTGAGCAGTACTTC. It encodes CASSPTWESEQYF. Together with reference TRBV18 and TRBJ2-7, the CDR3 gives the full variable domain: NAGVMQNPRHLVRRRGQEARLRCSPMKGHSHVYWYRQLPEEGLKFMVYLQKENIIDESGMPKERFSAEFPKEGPSILRIQQVVRGDSAAYFCASSPTWESEQYFGPGTRLTVT.

CDR3 loop: CASSVWGTGELFF. For the CDR3, the DNA is TGTGCCAGCAGCGTTTGGGGAACCGGGGAGCTGTTTTTT. The chain joins TRBV9 to TRBJ2-2; no reliable D call. The V gene's germline CDR1 is SGDLS and CDR2 YYNGEE. The CDR3 contains 13 residues. Deletions cut 2 bases from V and 5 bases from J, with 7 bases between.

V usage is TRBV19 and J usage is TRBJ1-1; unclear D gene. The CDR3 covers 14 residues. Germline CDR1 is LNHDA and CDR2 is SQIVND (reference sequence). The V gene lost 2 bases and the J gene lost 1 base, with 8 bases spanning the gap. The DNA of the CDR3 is TGTGCCAGTAGTATAAACTCCAGGAACACTGAAGCTTTCTTT. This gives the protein CASSINSRNTEAFF.

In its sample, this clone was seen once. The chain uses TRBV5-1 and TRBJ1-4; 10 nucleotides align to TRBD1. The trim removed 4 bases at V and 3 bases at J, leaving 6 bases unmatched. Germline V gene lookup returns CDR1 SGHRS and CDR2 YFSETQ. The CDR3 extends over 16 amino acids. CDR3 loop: CASSGTGARANEKLFF. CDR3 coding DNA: TGCGCCAGCAGCGGGACAGGGGCTCGGGCTAATGAAAAACTGTTTTTT. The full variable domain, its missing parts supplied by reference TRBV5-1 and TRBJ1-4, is KAGVTQTPRYLIKTRGQQVTLSCSPISGHRSVSWYQQTPGQGLQFLFEYFSETQRNKGNFPGRFSGRQFSNSRSEMNVSTLELGDSALYLCASSGTGARANEKLFFGSGTQLSVL.

CDR3 in amino acids: CASSIVYIGTGGQVEAFF. The CDR3, as DNA: TGTGCCAGTAGTATAGTCTATATCGGGACTGGGGGGCAGGTTGAAGCTTTCTTT. The chain couples TRBV19 to TRBJ1-1; D is perhaps TRBD1 (6 bases). The CDR3 totals 18 residues. The V gene's germline CDR1 is LNHDA and CDR2 SQIVND (reference sequence). V gave up 1 base and J gave up 7 bases, with 25 bases separating them.

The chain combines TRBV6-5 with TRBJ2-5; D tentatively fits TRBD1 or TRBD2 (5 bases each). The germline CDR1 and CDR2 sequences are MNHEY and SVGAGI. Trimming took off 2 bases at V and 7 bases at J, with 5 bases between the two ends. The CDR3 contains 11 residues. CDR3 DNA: TGTGCCAGCAGTTACGGGGGGACCCAGTACTTC. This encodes CASSYGGTQYF.

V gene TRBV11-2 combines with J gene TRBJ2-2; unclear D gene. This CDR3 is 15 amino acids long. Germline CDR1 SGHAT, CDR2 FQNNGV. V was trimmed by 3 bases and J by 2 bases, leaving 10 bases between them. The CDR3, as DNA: TGTGCCAGCAGCTTGGGAAACAGAAACACCGGGGAGCTGTTTTTT. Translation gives CASSLGNRNTGELFF.

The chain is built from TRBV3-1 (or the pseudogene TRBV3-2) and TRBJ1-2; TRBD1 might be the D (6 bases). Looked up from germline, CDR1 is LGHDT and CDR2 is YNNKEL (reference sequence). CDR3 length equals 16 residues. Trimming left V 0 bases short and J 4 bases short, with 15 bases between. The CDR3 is CASSQDMLQGSYGYTF. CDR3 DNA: TGTGCCAGCAGCCAAGATATGTTACAGGGATCCTATGGCTACACCTTC.

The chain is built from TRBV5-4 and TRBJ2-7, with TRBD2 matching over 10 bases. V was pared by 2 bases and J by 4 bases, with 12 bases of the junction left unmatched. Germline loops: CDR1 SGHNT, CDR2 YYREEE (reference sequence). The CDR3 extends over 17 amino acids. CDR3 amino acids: CASSFGGGLAGGYEQYF. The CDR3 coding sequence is TGTGCCAGCAGCTTTGGAGGGGGGTTAGCGGGAGGATACGAGCAGTACTTC.

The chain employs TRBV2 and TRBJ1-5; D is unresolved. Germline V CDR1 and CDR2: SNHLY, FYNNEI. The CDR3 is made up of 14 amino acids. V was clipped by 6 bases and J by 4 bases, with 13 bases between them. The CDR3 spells CASRSLYGNQPQHF. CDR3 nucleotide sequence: TGTGCCAGCAGGTCACTATACGGTAATCAGCCCCAGCATTTT.